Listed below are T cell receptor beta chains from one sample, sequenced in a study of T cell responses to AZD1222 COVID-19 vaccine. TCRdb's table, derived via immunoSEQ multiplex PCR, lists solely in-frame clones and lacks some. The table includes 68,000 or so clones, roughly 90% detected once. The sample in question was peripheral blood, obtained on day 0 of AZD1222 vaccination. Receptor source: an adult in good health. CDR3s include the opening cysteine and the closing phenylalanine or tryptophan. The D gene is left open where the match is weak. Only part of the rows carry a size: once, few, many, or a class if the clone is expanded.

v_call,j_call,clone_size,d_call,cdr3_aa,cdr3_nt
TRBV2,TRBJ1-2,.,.,CASAWRGEGAGGYTF,TGTGCCAGCGCCTGGAGGGGCGAGGGCGCGGGCGGCTACACCTTC
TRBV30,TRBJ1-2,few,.,CAWSVLGLGYTF,TGTGCCTGGAGTGTACTAGGGTTAGGCTACACCTTC
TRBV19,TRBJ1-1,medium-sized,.,CASSIGTANTEAFF,TGTGCCAGTAGTATAGGGACAGCGAACACTGAAGCTTTCTTT
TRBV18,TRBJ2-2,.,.,CASSPPSIQNTGELFF,TGTGCCAGCTCACCACCGAGTATCCAGAACACCGGGGAGCTGTTTTTT
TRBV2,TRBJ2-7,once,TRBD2,CASSEALGGDYEQYF,TGTGCCAGCAGTGAGGCCCTGGGAGGGGACTACGAGCAGTACTTC
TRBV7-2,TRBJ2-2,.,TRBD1,CASSMGQGGHGELFF,TGTGCCAGCAGCATGGGACAGGGCGGTCACGGGGAGCTGTTTTTT
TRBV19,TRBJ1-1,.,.,CASSFLTSANTEAFF,TGTGCCAGTAGTTTCCTGACATCCGCGAACACTGAAGCTTTCTTT
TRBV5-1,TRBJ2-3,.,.,CASSLGIGGRGGDTQYF,TGCGCCAGCAGCTTGGGGATTGGCGGGAGAGGGGGAGATACGCAGTATTTT
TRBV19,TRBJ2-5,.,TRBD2,CARKSGLAGVTQYF,TGTGCCCGCAAATCGGGACTAGCGGGAGTAACCCAGTACTTC
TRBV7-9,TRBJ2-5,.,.,CASSSGTLGVVETQYF,TGTGCCAGCAGTTCCGGGACTCTCGGGGTTGTAGAGACCCAGTACTTC
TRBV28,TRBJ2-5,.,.,CASSPGDGEETQYF,TGTGCCAGCAGTCCTGGAGACGGTGAAGAGACCCAGTACTTC
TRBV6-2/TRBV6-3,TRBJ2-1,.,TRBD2,CASSYSGLAGGSSYNEQFF,TGTGCCAGCAGTTACTCGGGCTTAGCGGGAGGTTCCTCCTACAATGAGCAGTTCTTC
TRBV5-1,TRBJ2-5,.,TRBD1,CASSYGQGAGETQYF,TGCGCCAGCAGCTATGGACAGGGGGCAGGAGAGACCCAGTACTTC
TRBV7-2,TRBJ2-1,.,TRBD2,CASSLAGTSGRGRLYNEQFF,TGTGCCAGCAGCTTAGCCGGGACTAGCGGGAGAGGGAGGCTCTACAATGAGCAGTTCTTC
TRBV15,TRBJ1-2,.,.,CATSSEDTGRIYYGYTF,TGTGCCACCAGCAGTGAGGATACTGGACGGATTTACTATGGCTACACCTTC
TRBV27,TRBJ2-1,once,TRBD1,CASSSRDRVNNEQFF,TGTGCCAGCAGTTCCCGGGACAGAGTTAACAATGAGCAGTTCTTC
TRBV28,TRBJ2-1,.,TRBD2,CASSSILAGAGNEQFF,TGTGCCAGCAGTTCAATACTAGCGGGAGCTGGGAATGAGCAGTTCTTC